Sequencing of this TCR beta chain was carried out in a study of OX40 agonist ivuxolimab in advanced cancers. The wider study: All patients had ivuxolimab intravenously every 2 weeks at 0.01 to 10 mg/kg. Hepatocellular carcinoma, melanoma, renal cell or head and neck cancer occurred in dose-escalation patients.

The CDR3 sequence is 15 residues long. Germline CDR1 is SGHNT and CDR2 is YYREEE (reference sequence). V was pared by 0 bases and J by 6 bases, with 12 bases between. The repertoire was sequenced with immunoSEQ multiplex PCR; TCRdb's copy has only in-frame clones and lacks some. The sample carries under 95,000 clones, about 85% recorded once. Sequenced here: CD4+ or CD8+ T cells sorted from blood, sampled in a trial of the OX40 agonist ivuxolimab. The sequence came from an adult with an advanced solid tumor such as melanoma, head and neck, liver or kidney cancer. The genes are TRBV5-4 and TRBJ1-4; the D is unclear. This chain's CDR3 is CASSLDPAGDEKLFF. CDR3 DNA sequence: TGTGCCAGCAGCTTGGACCCGGCGGGAGATGAAAAACTGTTTTTT.